The entry below gives a single TCR beta chain sequence along with its context. Amplification used 60 Vbeta primers and 13 Jbeta primers. Assay: immunoSEQ multiplex PCR; the TCRdb copy retains only in-frame clones and omits some. The sample consists of about 50,000 clones, 77% of them appearing once. CDR3 size: 16 residues. V lost 4 bases to trimming and J lost 0 bases, with 13 bases between them. CDR1 and CDR2 from the germline V gene are SGHRS and YFSETQ. The sample belongs to a study of cytomegalovirus exposure and HLA in healthy donors. Sequences were obtained from PBMCs. The gene calls are TRBV5-1 and TRBJ2-2, with D perhaps TRBD1 (6 bases). This TCR came from a woman between 40 and 55 years old in good health and CMV-seropositive. CDR3 amino acids: CASSLRDISNTGELFF. CDR3 in DNA: TGCGCCAGCAGCCTCCGGGACATCTCGAACACCGGGGAGCTGTTTTTT.